Below, 5 T cell receptor beta chains from the same sample are listed, as sequenced in a study of cytomegalovirus exposure and HLA in healthy donors. PCR involved 60 Vbeta and 13 Jbeta primers. Libraries were prepared by immunoSEQ multiplex PCR; TCRdb keeps only in-frame clonotypes and omits some of them. Here the sample spans some 200,000 clones, about 13% being singletons. The sequenced sample consisted of PBMCs. The receptor source for this set is a man aged 50 to 60 in good health and CMV-seropositive.

The genes are TRBV7-9 and TRBJ2-6, with 7 bases identical to TRBD1. V dropped 6 bases and J dropped 0; count of bases not matched to a gene: 5. The CDR3 runs to 16 residues. Germline-derived CDR1 and CDR2 are SEHNR and FQNEAQ (reference sequence). The CDR3 reads CASRRTGFSGANVLTF. CDR3 DNA: TGTGCCAGCAGACGGACAGGTTTCTCTGGGGCCAACGTCCTGACTTTC.

The chain joins TRBV6-1 to TRBJ1-3; D is unresolved. Trimming pared 4 bases from V and 0 bases from J, leaving 10 bases between. Germline lookup yields CDR1 MNHNS and CDR2 SASEGT. CDR3 length: 15 residues. The CDR3, as DNA: TGTGCCAGCAGTGGGTACAGCCGCTCTGGAAACACCATATATTTT. This encodes CASSGYSRSGNTIYF.

The chain combines TRBV30 with TRBJ1-1; 7 bases agree with TRBD1. Trimming at V came to 0 bases and at J to 1 base, leaving 5 bases not matched to a gene. The CDR3 is made up of 15 amino acids. CDR1 is GTSNPN and CDR2 is SVGIG in the germline V gene (reference sequence). DNA for the CDR3: TGTGCCTGGAGTGTATGGGGGACAGCGAACACTGAAGCTTTCTTT. It translates to CAWSVWGTANTEAFF.

The genes are TRBV21-1 and TRBJ2-7; TRBD1, the table's D call, was not compared with the DNA. TRBV21-1 has pseudogene status. This CDR3 has 14 residues. DNA of the CDR3: TGTGCCAGCAACAAAGCCTACAGGGTCTACGAGCAGTACGTC. It specifies CASNKAYRVYEQYV.

J is TRBJ2-1 and V is TRBV7-9; 9 bases fit TRBD2. This CDR3 has 15 residues. J gave up 10 bases and V 10 bases, and 17 bases lay outside the gene matches. CDR1 and CDR2 from the germline V gene are SEHNR and FQNEAQ (reference sequence). In nucleotides, the CDR3 is TGTGCCACCCCCAAAAGAAGCGGGGGGCCCGAGGAGCAGTTCTTC. It specifies CATPKRSGGPEEQFF.